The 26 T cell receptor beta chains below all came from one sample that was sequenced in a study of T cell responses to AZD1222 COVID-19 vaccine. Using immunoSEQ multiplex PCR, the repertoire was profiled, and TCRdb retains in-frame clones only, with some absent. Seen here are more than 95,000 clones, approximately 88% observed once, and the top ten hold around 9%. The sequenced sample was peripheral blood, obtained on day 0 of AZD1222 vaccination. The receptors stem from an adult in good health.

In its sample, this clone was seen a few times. As DNA, the CDR3 is TGTGCCAGCAGTGAATCCGCTGGAGGTCCCTACGAGCAGTACTTC. Its translation is CASSESAGGPYEQYF. The chain couples TRBV25-1 to TRBJ2-7; D perhaps matches TRBD2 (5 bases). The CDR3 has 15 residues. The V gene's germline CDR1 is MGHDK and CDR2 SYGVNS. Trimming stripped 1 base from V and 2 bases from J, with 12 bases between.

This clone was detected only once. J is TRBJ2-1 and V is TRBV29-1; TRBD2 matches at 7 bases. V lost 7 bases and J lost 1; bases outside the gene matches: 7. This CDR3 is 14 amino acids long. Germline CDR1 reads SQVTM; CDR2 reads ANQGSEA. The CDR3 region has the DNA TGCAGCGCCGAAGAAGCGGGGTCCTACAATGAGCAGTTCTTC. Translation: CSAEEAGSYNEQFF.

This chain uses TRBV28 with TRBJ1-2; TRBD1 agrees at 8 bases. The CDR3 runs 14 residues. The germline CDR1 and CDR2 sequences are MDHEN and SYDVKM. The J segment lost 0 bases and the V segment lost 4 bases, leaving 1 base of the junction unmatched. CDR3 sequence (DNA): TGTGCCAGCAGTTCGGGACAGGCTAACTATGGCTACACCTTC. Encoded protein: CASSSGQANYGYTF.

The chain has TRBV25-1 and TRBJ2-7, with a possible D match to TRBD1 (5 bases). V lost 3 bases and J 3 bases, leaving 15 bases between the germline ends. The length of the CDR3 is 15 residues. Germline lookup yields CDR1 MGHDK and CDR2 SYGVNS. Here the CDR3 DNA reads TGTGCCAGCAGTGACCCGGACAAGGCACACTACGAGCAGTACTTC. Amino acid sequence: CASSDPDKAHYEQYF.

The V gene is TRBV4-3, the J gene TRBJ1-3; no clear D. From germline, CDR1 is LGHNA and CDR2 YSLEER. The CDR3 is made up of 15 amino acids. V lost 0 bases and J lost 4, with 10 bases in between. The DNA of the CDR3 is TGCGCCAGCAGCCAAGAAAGAGGGTCCGGAAACACCATATATTTT. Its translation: CASSQERGSGNTIYF.

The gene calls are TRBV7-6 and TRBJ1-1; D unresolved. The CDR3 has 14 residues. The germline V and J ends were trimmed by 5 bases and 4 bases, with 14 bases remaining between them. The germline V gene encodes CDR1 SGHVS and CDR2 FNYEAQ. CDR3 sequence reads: CASSAPGPRTEAFF. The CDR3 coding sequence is TGTGCCAGCAGCGCACCGGGCCCTCGCACTGAAGCTTTCTTT.

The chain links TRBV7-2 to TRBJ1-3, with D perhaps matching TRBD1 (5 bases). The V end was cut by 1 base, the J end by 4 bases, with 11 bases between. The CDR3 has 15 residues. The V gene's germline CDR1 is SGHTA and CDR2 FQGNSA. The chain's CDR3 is CASSLVGPTGNTIYF. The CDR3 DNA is TGTGCCAGCAGCTTAGTGGGACCAACGGGAAACACCATATATTTT.

The CDR3 here is CATSLNKGTYNEQFF. For the CDR3, the DNA is TGTGCCACCAGCTTAAATAAGGGGACTTACAATGAGCAGTTCTTC. The gene calls are TRBV15 and TRBJ2-1; D may be TRBD2 (6 bases). The V gene's germline CDR1 is LNHNV and CDR2 YYDKDF (reference sequence). The V end was cut by 5 bases, the J end by 4 bases, with 15 bases between. This CDR3 has 15 amino acids.

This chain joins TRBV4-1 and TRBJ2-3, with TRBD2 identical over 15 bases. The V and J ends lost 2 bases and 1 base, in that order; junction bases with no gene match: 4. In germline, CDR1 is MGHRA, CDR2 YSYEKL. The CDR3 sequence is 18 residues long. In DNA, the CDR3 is TGCGCCAGCAGCCAACCGGGACTAGCGGGGGGAGGCACAGATACGCAGTATTTT. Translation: CASSQPGLAGGGTDTQYF.

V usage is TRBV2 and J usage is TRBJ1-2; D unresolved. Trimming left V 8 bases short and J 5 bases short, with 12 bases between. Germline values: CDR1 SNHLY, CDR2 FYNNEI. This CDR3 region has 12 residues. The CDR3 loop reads CASATEPYGYTF. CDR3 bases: TGTGCCAGCGCTACAGAACCTTATGGCTACACCTTC.

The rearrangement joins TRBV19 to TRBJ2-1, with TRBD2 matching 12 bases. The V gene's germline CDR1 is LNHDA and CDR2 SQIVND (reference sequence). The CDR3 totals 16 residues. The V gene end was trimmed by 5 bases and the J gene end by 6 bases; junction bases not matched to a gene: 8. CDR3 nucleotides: TGTGCCAGTAGTCCGGAACTAGCGGGGGGCCTCAATGAGCAGTTCTTC. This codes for CASSPELAGGLNEQFF.

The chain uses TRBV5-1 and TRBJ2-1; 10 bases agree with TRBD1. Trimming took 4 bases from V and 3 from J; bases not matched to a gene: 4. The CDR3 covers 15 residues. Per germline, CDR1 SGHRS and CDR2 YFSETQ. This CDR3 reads CASSPGQGGYNEQFF. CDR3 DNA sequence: TGCGCCAGCAGCCCCGGACAGGGGGGCTACAATGAGCAGTTCTTC.

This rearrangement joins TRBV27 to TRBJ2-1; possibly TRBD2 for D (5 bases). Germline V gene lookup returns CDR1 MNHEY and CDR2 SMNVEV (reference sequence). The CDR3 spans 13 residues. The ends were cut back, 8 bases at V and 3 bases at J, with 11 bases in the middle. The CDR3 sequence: CASGLRVYNEQFF. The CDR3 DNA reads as TGTGCCAGCGGACTGCGGGTCTACAATGAGCAGTTCTTC.

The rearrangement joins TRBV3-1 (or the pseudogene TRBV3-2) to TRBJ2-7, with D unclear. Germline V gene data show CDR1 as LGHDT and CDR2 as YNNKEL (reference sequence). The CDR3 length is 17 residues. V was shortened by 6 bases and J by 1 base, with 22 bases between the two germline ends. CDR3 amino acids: CASSKDPGGFDSYEQYF. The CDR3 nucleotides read TGTGCCAGCAGTAAAGACCCTGGTGGGTTCGATTCCTACGAGCAGTACTTC.

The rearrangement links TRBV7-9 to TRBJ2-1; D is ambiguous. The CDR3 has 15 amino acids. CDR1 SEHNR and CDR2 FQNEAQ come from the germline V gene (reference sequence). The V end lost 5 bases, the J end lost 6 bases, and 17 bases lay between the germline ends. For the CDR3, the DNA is TGTGCCAGCAGCCCGAAGGTCAGATTAACCAATGAGCAGTTCTTC. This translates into CASSPKVRLTNEQFF.

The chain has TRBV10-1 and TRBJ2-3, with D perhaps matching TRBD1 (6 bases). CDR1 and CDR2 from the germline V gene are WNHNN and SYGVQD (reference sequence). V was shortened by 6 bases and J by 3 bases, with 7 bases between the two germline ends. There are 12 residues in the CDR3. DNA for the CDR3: TGCGCCAGCAGACAGGGTACAGATACGCAGTATTTT. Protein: CASRQGTDTQYF.

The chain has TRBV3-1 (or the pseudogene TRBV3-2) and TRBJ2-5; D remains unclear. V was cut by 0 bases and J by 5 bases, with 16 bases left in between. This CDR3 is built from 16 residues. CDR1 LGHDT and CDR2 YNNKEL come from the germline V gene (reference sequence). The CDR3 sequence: CASSQEGKGLGETQYF. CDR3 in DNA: TGTGCCAGCAGCCAAGAGGGGAAGGGCCTTGGGGAGACCCAGTACTTC.

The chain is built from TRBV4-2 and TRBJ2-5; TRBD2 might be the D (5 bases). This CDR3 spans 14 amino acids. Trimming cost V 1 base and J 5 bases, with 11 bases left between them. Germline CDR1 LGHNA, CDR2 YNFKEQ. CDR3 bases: TGTGCCAGCAGCCAAGCTAGGGAGAGCGAGACCCAGTACTTC. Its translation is CASSQARESETQYF.

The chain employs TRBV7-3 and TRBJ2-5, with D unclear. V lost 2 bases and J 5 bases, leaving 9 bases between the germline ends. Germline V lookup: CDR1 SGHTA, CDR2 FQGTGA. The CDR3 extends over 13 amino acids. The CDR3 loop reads CASSLSSVETQYF. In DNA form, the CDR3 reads TGTGCCAGCAGCTTATCCAGCGTGGAGACCCAGTACTTC.

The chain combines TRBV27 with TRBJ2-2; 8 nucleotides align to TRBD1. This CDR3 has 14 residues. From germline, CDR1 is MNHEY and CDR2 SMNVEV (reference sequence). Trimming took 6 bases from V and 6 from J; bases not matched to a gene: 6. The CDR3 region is CASRRNRGAGELFF. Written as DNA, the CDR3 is TGTGCCAGCAGAAGAAACAGGGGGGCCGGGGAGCTGTTTTTT.

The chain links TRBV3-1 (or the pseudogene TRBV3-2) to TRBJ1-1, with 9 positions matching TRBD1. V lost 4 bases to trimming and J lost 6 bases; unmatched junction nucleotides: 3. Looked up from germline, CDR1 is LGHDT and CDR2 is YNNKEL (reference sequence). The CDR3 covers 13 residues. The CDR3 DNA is TGTGCCAGCAGCCCGGACAGGGGTGCTGAAGCTTTCTTT. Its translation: CASSPDRGAEAFF.

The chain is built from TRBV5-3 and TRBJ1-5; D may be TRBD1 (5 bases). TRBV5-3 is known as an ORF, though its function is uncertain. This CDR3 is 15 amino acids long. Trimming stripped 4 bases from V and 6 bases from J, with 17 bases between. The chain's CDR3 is CARSHGRPQGQPQHF. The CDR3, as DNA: TGTGCCAGAAGCCATGGACGGCCGCAGGGTCAGCCCCAGCATTTT.

CDR3 amino acids: CASSELDRGKGQPQHF. Written as DNA, the CDR3 is TGTGCCAGTAGTGAACTAGACAGGGGTAAGGGTCAGCCCCAGCATTTT. V gene TRBV19 combines with J gene TRBJ1-5; TRBD1 aligns across 8 bases. After removal of 5 bases from V and 6 bases from J, the junction contained 12 bases not matched to a gene. The CDR3 contains 16 residues. Looked up from germline, CDR1 is LNHDA and CDR2 is SQIVND (reference sequence).

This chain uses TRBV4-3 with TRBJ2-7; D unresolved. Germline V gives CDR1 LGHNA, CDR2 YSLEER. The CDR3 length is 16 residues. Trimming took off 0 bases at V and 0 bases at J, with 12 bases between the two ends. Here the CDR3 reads CASSQDLSRSSYEQYF. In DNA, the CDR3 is TGCGCCAGCAGCCAAGATCTTAGTAGGAGCTCCTACGAGCAGTACTTC.

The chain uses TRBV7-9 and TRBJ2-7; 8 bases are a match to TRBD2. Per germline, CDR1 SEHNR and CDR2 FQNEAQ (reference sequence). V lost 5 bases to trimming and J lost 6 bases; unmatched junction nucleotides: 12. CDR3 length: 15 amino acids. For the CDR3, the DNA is TGTGCCAGCAGCACCCTTGGCGGGGGGACTCCCGAGCAGTACTTC. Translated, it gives CASSTLGGGTPEQYF.

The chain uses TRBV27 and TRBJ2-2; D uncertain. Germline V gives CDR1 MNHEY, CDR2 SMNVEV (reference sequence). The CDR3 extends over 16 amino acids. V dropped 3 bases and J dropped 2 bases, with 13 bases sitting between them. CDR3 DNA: TGTGCCAGCAGTTTGGTGGGCCTCTCAAACACCGGGGAGCTGTTTTTT. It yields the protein CASSLVGLSNTGELFF.